This is a list of T cell receptor beta chains from one sample in a study of neurological immune-mediated disorders. TCRdb re-called the 5' RACE reads with MiXCR, one entry per CDR3 protein. The top ten clones hold under 3% of a sample with 65,000 to 70,000 distinct CDR3 sequences, around 4% of them seen once. Sequencing was carried out using PBMCs. The receptors shown here come from a man aged 45-65 years with multiple sclerosis. CDR3s leave out the opening cysteine and the closing phenylalanine or tryptophan. The order of the fields is V gene, J gene, CDR3 protein.

>TRBV6-2/TRBV6-3|TRBJ2-7
ASSYSSGDSYTFYEQY
>TRBV6-5|TRBJ2-1
ASSLFHRGLSYNEQF
>TRBV3-1|TRBJ1-2
ASSQRTQGSGYT
>TRBV12-3/TRBV12-4|TRBJ2-7
ASSLGVRYEQY
>TRBV10-3|TRBJ2-6
AISESNGANVLT
>TRBV20-1|TRBJ1-5
SARDPTGEHQPQN
>TRBV5-1|TRBJ2-2
ASSPDSFTGELF
>TRBV20-1|TRBJ2-5
SAKGDKGRSETQY
>TRBV5-1|TRBJ1-1
ASKGQGALNTEAF
>TRBV3-1|TRBJ2-3
ASSQAGGTDTQY
>TRBV20-1|TRBJ2-7
SARVGGSAYEQY
>TRBV7-8|TRBJ1-1
ASSLFVLNTEAF
>TRBV7-6|TRBJ2-1
ASSSWTSKDNEQF
>TRBV7-9|TRBJ2-1
ASSLALAGNNEQF
>TRBV29-1|TRBJ1-5
SVEEFLGQPQH
>TRBV20-1|TRBJ2-5
SARDPEAWPQETQY
>TRBV7-2|TRBJ2-1
ASSFPQGSSYNEQF
>TRBV2|TRBJ2-1
ASSRLQGFEQF
>TRBV20-1|TRBJ2-7
SARASPSGGYEQY
>TRBV5-5|TRBJ1-5
ASSSRGFGQPQH
>TRBV5-1|TRBJ1-3
ASSAGNSGNTIY
>TRBV20-1|TRBJ2-7
SARERQSLREQY
>TRBV9|TRBJ1-5
ASSPTQAGQPQH
>TRBV29-1|TRBJ1-2
SVVDGKTNYGYT
>TRBV6-5|TRBJ2-5
ASSYGGNQKTQY
>TRBV7-2|TRBJ2-3
ASSLRRAGGQDTQY
>TRBV20-1|TRBJ2-7
SVVPGQTEQY
>TRBV4-1|TRBJ1-5
ASSQGDSVVQPQN
>TRBV10-3|TRBJ2-3
AISEHTFRDTQY
>TRBV5-1|TRBJ2-5
ASSTGRRKETQY
>TRBV6-6|TRBJ2-1
AIASETKTYNEQF
>TRBV20-1|TRBJ2-2
SAREGTGANTGELF
>TRBV5-1|TRBJ1-4
ASTRSGATNEKLF
>TRBV20-1|TRBJ2-5
SASPGTRQETQY
>TRBV5-1|TRBJ2-2
ASSPIPWRGRTGELF
>TRBV5-1|TRBJ2-7
ASSLVRRGEAEQY
>TRBV5-1|TRBJ2-3
ASSVARGTSTDTQY
>TRBV6-6|TRBJ1-3
ASSYSRAADSGNTIY
>TRBV5-1|TRBJ2-1
ASSLVGLASSYNEQF
>TRBV4-1|TRBJ1-2
ASSQDHTDYGYT
>TRBV5-1|TRBJ2-2
ASSWLPARAQSNTGELF
>TRBV7-6|TRBJ2-3
ASSRGGLNSDTQY
>TRBV14|TRBJ2-7
ASSSTYEQY
>TRBV7-2|TRBJ1-5
ASSLVRVAENQPQH
>TRBV12-3/TRBV12-4|TRBJ2-1
ASSGQGPYNEQF
>TRBV12-3/TRBV12-4|TRBJ1-1
ASSPGRVKDTEAF
>TRBV12-3/TRBV12-4|TRBJ1-1
ASSRQGLAGTEAF
>TRBV20-1|TRBJ2-5
SAREPAGAGETQY
>TRBV7-8|TRBJ1-5
ASSLLFDQPQN
>TRBV6-6|TRBJ2-7
ASSYSGTGVEQY
>TRBV20-1|TRBJ1-2
SARSQGFNYGYT